One sample yielded the 18 T cell receptor beta chains listed below, sequenced in a study of blood T cell repertoires in COVID-19. TCRdb keeps only in-frame clones here, not all; method: immunoSEQ multiplex PCR. The sample includes over 200,000 clones, 65% to 85% of them seen just once. Sequences were obtained from peripheral blood. Every receptor here comes from a woman aged 80 or older with acute or convalescent COVID-19.

The chain joins TRBV6-5 to TRBJ2-5; 11 bases map to TRBD2. CDR1 MNHEY and CDR2 SVGAGI come from the germline V gene. Losses at the gene ends were 2 bases for V and 4 bases for J; bases not matched to a gene: 6. There are 16 residues in the CDR3. DNA of the CDR3: TGTGCCAGCAGTTACCAGGGGACTAGCGGCGCAGAGACCCAGTACTTC. Translation: CASSYQGTSGAETQYF.

This sequence joins TRBV7-7 and TRBJ2-5, with TRBD1 identical over 8 bases. Trimming at V came to 5 bases and at J to 2 bases, leaving 4 bases not matched to a gene. This CDR3 comprises 14 residues. The germline V gene encodes CDR1 SSHAT and CDR2 FNYEAQ (reference sequence). The CDR3 loop reads CASSQGQVQETQYF. The DNA of the CDR3 is TGTGCCAGCAGCCAGGGACAGGTTCAAGAGACCCAGTACTTC.

The J gene is TRBJ2-5, the V gene TRBV5-3; a weak D match, TRBD2 (5 bases). TRBV5-3 belongs to the ORF category, with a function that is uncertain. Trimming took off 0 bases at V and 3 bases at J, with 12 bases between the two ends. The CDR3 length is 15 residues. The CDR3 is CARSLGIREKETQYF. Written as DNA, the CDR3 is TGTGCCAGAAGCTTGGGAATAAGGGAGAAAGAGACCCAGTACTTC.

The chain links TRBV18 to TRBJ2-6, with D perhaps matching TRBD1 (6 bases). The CDR3 has 18 amino acids. With 0 bases removed from V and 0 bases from J, the gap between germline ends came to 12 bases. CDR1 KGHSH and CDR2 LQKENI come from the germline V gene. The DNA for the CDR3 is TGTGCCAGCTCACCACCGCAGGGACAAGTCTCTGGGGCCAACGTCCTGACTTTC. This gives the protein CASSPPQGQVSGANVLTF.

This chain uses TRBV18 with TRBJ2-3; 10 nucleotides match TRBD2. J gave up 0 bases and V 4 bases, and 7 bases lay outside the gene matches. CDR3 length: 17 amino acids. The V gene's germline CDR1 is KGHSH and CDR2 LQKENI. The CDR3 DNA sequence: TGTGCCAGCTCACGTACTCTAGCGGGAGCTAGCACAGATACGCAGTATTTT. This gives the protein CASSRTLAGASTDTQYF. The variable domain in full, completed from reference TRBV18 and TRBJ2-3, reads NAGVMQNPRHLVRRRGQEARLRCSPMKGHSHVYWYRQLPEEGLKFMVYLQKENIIDESGMPKERFSAEFPKEGPSILRIQQVVRGDSAAYFCASSRTLAGASTDTQYFGPGTRLTVL.

The chain is built from TRBV10-3 and TRBJ2-3; 14 bases are a match to TRBD2. The CDR3 has 16 residues. J lost 5 bases, V lost 5 bases, and 6 bases had no gene match. In germline, CDR1 is ENHRY, CDR2 SYGVKD. CDR3 DNA sequence: TGTGCCATCAGTACCGGGACTAGCGGGAGTCGAGATACGCAGTATTTT. Protein: CAISTGTSGSRDTQYF.

The genes are TRBV5-1 and TRBJ2-2; 15 bases agree with TRBD2. The CDR3 has 17 residues. In germline, CDR1 is SGHRS, CDR2 YFSETQ. V shed 2 bases and J 7 bases; nucleotides not matched to a gene: 6. The CDR3 spells CASSLRTSGRADGELFF. DNA for the CDR3: TGCGCCAGCAGCTTACGGACTAGCGGGAGGGCCGACGGGGAGCTGTTTTTT.

The chain's CDR3 is CASSSDRTNEKLFF. In DNA form, the CDR3 reads TGTGCCAGCAGTTCGGACAGAACGAATGAAAAACTGTTTTTT. V gene TRBV27 combines with J gene TRBJ1-4; TRBD1 might be the D (6 bases). Trimming stripped 4 bases from V and 5 bases from J, with 11 bases between. Germline V lookup: CDR1 MNHEY, CDR2 SMNVEV (reference sequence). The length of the CDR3 is 14 residues.

The chain employs TRBV6-5 and TRBJ2-1, with a tentative D call TRBD1 (6 bases). This CDR3 contains 14 residues. Germline V lookup: CDR1 MNHEY, CDR2 SVGAGI. V was cut by 4 bases and J by 5 bases, with 12 bases left in between. The CDR3 DNA reads TGTGCCAGCAGTTCCGGTGGACAGAACAATGAGCAGTTCTTC. Amino acid sequence: CASSSGGQNNEQFF.

This clone was observed once. This chain links TRBV2 with TRBJ2-6, with a weak D call TRBD1 (6 bases). Germline CDR1 and CDR2: SNHLY and FYNNEI. Trimming pared 8 bases from V and 0 bases from J, leaving 11 bases between. The CDR3 runs 15 residues. CDR3: CASGGQRSGANVLTF. The CDR3, as DNA: TGTGCCAGCGGGGGCCAGCGCTCTGGGGCCAACGTCCTGACTTTC.

The chain recombines TRBV3-1 (or the pseudogene TRBV3-2) with TRBJ2-2; D may be TRBD1 (6 bases). There are 16 residues in the CDR3. V lost 4 bases and J lost 5, with 17 bases in between. Germline lookup yields CDR1 LGHDT and CDR2 YNNKEL (reference sequence). The CDR3: CASSLPSRGRTGELFF. For the CDR3, the DNA is TGTGCCAGCAGCCTCCCGAGCAGGGGAAGGACCGGGGAGCTGTTTTTT.

This chain joins TRBV5-6 and TRBJ2-1; D possibly corresponds to TRBD2 (5 bases). Per the germline V gene, CDR1 is SGHDT and CDR2 is YYEEEE. This CDR3 contains 16 residues. V lost 3 bases and J 9 bases, leaving 22 bases between the germline ends. The CDR3 reads CASSSDRVPNRGEQFF. CDR3 bases: TGTGCCAGCAGCTCGGACCGGGTCCCTAACCGGGGTGAGCAGTTCTTC.

This clone was counted a single time. The chain links TRBV19 to TRBJ2-5; 7 bases agree with TRBD1. V gave up 6 bases and J gave up 2 bases; unmatched junction bases: 9. The CDR3 has 15 amino acids. The germline gives CDR1 LNHDA, CDR2 SQIVND (reference sequence). The CDR3, as DNA: TGTGCCAGTAGGGCCCGGGACAGCTTTCAAGAGACCCAGTACTTC. Residues: CASRARDSFQETQYF.

The chain carries TRBV7-9 and TRBJ2-3; D remains unclear. Germline assignment: CDR1 SEHNR and CDR2 FQNEAQ (reference sequence). With 0 bases removed from V and 0 bases from J, the gap between germline ends came to 4 bases. This CDR3 is built from 14 residues. The CDR3 sequence is CASSLATSTDTQYF. The CDR3 nucleotides are TGTGCCAGCAGCTTAGCGACTAGCACAGATACGCAGTATTTT.

This sequence joins TRBV7-2 and TRBJ2-2; TRBD1 aligns across 7 bases. V lost 2 bases, J lost 0 bases, and 3 bases stayed unmatched. CDR3 length: 16 amino acids. CDR1 and CDR2 from the germline V gene are SGHTA and FQGNSA. The CDR3 region is CASSLLGTANTGELFF. In DNA form, the CDR3 reads TGTGCCAGCAGCTTACTCGGGACAGCGAACACCGGGGAGCTGTTTTTT.

V gene TRBV6-2 or TRBV6-3 combines with J gene TRBJ2-1, with D possibly TRBD1 on 5 matching bases. Trimming removed 0 bases from V and 6 bases from J, with 12 bases in between. The CDR3 has 15 amino acids. CDR1 MNHEY and CDR2 SVGEGT come from the germline V gene. CDR3 amino acids: CASSYSGQGSNEQFF. The CDR3 coding sequence is TGTGCCAGCAGTTACTCGGGGCAGGGCTCCAATGAGCAGTTCTTC.

This clone was picked up one time. The V call is TRBV7-6, the J call TRBJ2-5, with 9 bases lining up with TRBD2. The CDR3 has 15 amino acids. Trimming removed 7 bases from V and 5 bases from J; junction bases left unmatched: 11. Germline CDR1 is SGHVS and CDR2 is FNYEAQ. The CDR3 coding sequence is TGTGCCAGCACCCTAGGCGGGGGGGCCTGGGAGACCCAGTACTTC. Encoded protein: CASTLGGGAWETQYF.

The chain has TRBV13 and TRBJ2-5, with TRBD1 as a possible D gene (6 bases). V shed 5 bases and J shed 10 bases, with 17 bases lying between them. The CDR3 contains 13 residues. CDR1 and CDR2 (germline): PRHDT, FYEKMQ (reference sequence). The CDR3 loop is CASSLDSPLSQYF. As DNA, the CDR3 is TGTGCCAGCAGCCTGGACAGTCCGTTGAGCCAGTACTTC.